This T cell receptor (beta chain) originates from a study of CD8 T cells in Susac syndrome. Germline V gives CDR1 MDHEN, CDR2 SYDVKM. The CDR3 length is 13 residues. Deletions cut 2 bases from V and 7 bases from J, with 12 bases between. The healthy controls were matched to patients by age and sex. Reverse transcription of roughly 0.5 to 1 ug RNA was carried out with random hexamers. TCRdb re-analysed the immunoSEQ multiplex PCR reads in MiXCR, keeping a single row per CDR3 protein. The sample records around 99,000 distinct CDR3 sequences, roughly 95% being singletons. This sequence was found in a human donor in good health. The chain joins TRBV28 to TRBJ2-7; D unclear. Sequencing was performed on CD4+ T cells from PBMCs. This CDR3 is CASSLEYDGEQYF. CDR3 bases: TGTGCCAGCAGTTTAGAATACGACGGAGAGCAGTACTTC.